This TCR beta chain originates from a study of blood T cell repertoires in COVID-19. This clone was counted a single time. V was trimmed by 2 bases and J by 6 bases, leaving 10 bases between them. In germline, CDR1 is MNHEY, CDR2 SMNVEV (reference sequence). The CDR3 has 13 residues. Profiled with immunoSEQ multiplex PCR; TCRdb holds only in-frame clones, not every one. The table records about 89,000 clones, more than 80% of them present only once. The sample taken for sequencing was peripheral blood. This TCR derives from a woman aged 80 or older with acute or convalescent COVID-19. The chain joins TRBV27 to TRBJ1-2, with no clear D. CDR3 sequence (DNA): TGTGCCAGCAGTTTAAGACTGTTTGATGGCTACACCTTC. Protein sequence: CASSLRLFDGYTF.